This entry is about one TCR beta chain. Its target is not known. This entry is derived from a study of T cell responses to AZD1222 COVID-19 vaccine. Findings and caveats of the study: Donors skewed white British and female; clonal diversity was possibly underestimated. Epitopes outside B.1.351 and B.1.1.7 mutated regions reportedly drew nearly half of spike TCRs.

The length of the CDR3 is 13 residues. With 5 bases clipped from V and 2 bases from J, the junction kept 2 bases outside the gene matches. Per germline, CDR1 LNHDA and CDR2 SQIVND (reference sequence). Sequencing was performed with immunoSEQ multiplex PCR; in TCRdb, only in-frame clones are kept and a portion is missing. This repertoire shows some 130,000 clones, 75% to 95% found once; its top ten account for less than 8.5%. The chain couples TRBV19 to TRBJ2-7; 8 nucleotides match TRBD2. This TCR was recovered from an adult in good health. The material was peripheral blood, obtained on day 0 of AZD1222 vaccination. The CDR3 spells CASSRGLAYEQYF. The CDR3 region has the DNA TGTGCCAGTAGTCGGGGACTAGCCTACGAGCAGTACTTC.